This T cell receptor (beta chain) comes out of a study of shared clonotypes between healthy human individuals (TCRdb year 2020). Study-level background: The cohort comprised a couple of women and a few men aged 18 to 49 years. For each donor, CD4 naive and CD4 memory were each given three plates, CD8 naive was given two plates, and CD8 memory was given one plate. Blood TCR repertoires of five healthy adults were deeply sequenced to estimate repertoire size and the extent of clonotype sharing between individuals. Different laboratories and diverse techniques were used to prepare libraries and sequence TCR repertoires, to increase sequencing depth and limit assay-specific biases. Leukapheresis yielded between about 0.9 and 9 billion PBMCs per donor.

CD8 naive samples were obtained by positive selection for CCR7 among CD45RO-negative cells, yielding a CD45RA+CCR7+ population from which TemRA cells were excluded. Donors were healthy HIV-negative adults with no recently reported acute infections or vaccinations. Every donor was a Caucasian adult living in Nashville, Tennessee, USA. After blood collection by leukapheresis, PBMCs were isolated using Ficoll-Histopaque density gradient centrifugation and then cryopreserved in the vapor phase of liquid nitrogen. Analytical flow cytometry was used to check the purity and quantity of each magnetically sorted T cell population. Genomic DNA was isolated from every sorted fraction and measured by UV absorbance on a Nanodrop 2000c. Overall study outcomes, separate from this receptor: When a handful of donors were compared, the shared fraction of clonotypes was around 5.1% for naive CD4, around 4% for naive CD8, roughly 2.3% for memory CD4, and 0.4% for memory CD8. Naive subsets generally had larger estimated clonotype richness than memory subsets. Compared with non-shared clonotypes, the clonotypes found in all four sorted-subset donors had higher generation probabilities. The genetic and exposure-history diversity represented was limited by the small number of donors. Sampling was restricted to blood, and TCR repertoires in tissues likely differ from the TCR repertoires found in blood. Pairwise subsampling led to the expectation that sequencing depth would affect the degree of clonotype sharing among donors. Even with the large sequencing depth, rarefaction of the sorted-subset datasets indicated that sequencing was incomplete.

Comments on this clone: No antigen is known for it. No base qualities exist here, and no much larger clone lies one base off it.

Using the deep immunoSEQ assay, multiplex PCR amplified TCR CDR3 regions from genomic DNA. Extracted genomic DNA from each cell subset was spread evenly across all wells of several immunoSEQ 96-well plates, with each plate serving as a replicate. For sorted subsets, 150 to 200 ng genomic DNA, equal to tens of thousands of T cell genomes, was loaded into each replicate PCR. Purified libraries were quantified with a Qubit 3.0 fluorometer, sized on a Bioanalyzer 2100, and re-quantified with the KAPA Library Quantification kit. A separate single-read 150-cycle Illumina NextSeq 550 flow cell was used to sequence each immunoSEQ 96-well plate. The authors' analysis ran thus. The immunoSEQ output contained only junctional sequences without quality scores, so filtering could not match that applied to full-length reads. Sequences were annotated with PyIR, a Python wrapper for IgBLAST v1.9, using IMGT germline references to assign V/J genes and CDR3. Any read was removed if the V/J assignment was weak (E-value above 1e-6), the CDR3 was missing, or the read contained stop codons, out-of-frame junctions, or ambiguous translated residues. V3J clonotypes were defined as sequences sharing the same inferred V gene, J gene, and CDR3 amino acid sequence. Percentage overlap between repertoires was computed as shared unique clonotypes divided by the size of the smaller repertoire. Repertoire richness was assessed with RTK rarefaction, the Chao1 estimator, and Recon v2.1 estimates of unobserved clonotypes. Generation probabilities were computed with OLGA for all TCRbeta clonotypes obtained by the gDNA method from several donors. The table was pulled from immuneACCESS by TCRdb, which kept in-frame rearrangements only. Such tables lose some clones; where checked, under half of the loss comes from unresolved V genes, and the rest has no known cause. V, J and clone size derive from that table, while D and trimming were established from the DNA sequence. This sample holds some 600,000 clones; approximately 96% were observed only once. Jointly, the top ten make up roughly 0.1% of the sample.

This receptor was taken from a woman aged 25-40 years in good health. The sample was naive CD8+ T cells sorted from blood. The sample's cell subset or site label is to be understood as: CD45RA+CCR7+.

This receptor has the CDR3 CASSLRVGNTNEKLFF. The DNA is as follows: TGCGCCAGCAGCCTTAGGGTAGGGAATACTAATGAAAAACTGTTTTTT. Recombination connected TRBV4-1 to TRBJ1-4, with the D gene not confidently named. Relative to germline, V is 4 bases shorter and J is 2 bases shorter, with 14 bases between their ends. From a lookup of the germline V gene, CDR1 and CDR2 are MGHRA and YSYEKL. The CDR3, from cysteine to phenylalanine, totals 16 residues. Of the read, only the CDR3 DNA is kept; its 48 bases are in frame from base 1.